Following are 8 T cell receptor beta chains from one sample sequenced in a study of T-cell reconstitution after alpha-beta-depleted transplantation in children. Molecular barcoding with unique molecular identifiers was used for the TCRbeta library. TCRdb recomputed calls from the PCR reads with MiXCR, one row per CDR3 protein. The table records over 85,000 distinct CDR3 sequences, 6% to 9% of them present only once. The source was PBMCs, collected before TCRalphabeta/CD19-depleted stem cell transplant. All receptors derive from a boy younger than 10 with acute lymphoblastic leukemia, due to receive a stem cell transplant.

The J gene is TRBJ2-3, the V gene TRBV3-1; 10 bases fit TRBD2. Germline CDR1 reads LGHDT; CDR2 reads YNNKEL (reference sequence). The CDR3 extends over 16 amino acids. V trimming: 3 bases; J trimming: 1 base; junction bases outside the gene matches: 4. CDR3 loop: CASSHLTSGGTDTQYF. CDR3 bases: TGTGCCAGCAGCCACCTTACTAGCGGGGGCACAGATACGCAGTATTTT.

J is TRBJ1-1 and V is TRBV5-1; 9 nucleotides agree with TRBD1. Germline assignment: CDR1 SGHRS and CDR2 YFSETQ. Trimming took 6 bases from V and 1 from J; bases not matched to a gene: 4. The CDR3 totals 14 residues. The CDR3 protein is CASKSTGGNTEAFF. CDR3 coding DNA: TGCGCCAGCAAATCGACAGGGGGGAACACTGAAGCTTTCTTT.

This clonotype was counted ten times or more. The V gene is TRBV20-1, the J gene TRBJ2-7; 8 nucleotides align to TRBD1. CDR3 size: 13 residues. V trimming: 6 bases; J trimming: 6 bases; junction bases outside the gene matches: 10. Germline CDR1 DFQATT, CDR2 SNEGSKA (reference sequence). CDR3 residues: CSAFKGQAGEQYF. CDR3 nucleotide sequence: TGCAGTGCCTTCAAGGGACAGGCGGGCGAGCAGTACTTC.

This clonotype was recorded many times. The chain employs TRBV14 and TRBJ2-3; D is unresolved. V lost 0 bases and J lost 2, with 12 bases in between. Germline loops: CDR1 SGHDN, CDR2 FVKESK. The CDR3 extends over 16 amino acids. CDR3 nucleotide sequence: TGTGCCAGCAGCCAAGATGGCCACAGAGACACAGATACGCAGTATTTT. Amino acid sequence: CASSQDGHRDTDTQYF.

This clonotype was detected only a few times. An end of the junction differs from the germline gene, which may be a read error. This chain uses TRBV10-3 with TRBJ1-1; TRBD1 agrees at 9 bases. In germline, CDR1 is ENHRY, CDR2 SYGVKD. The CDR3 consists of 15 residues. The CDR3 sequence: CAIRTGGPMNSEAFF. The DNA for the CDR3 is TGTGCCATCAGGACAGGGGGGCCCATGAACTCTGAAGCTTTCTTT.

This clonotype was seen repeatedly, ten times or more. V usage is TRBV7-6 and J usage is TRBJ1-1; D remains unclear. V was pared by 5 bases and J by 0 bases, with 13 bases between. The CDR3 sequence is 15 residues long. Germline loops: CDR1 SGHVS, CDR2 FNYEAQ. CDR3 in DNA: TGTGCCAGCAGCCCGCCCGGGGAGATGAACACTGAAGCTTTCTTT. Its translation: CASSPPGEMNTEAFF.

This clonotype appeared a few times. The rearrangement links TRBV19 to TRBJ2-3; 8 bases agree with TRBD1. V shed 7 bases, J shed 7 bases, and the junction held 16 bases outside the gene matches. CDR1 and CDR2 from the germline V gene are LNHDA and SQIVND (reference sequence). The CDR3 length is 16 residues. CDR3 sequence: CASISLSGTGSNTQYF. The CDR3 DNA is TGTGCCAGTATCTCCCTCTCAGGGACAGGTAGTAATACGCAGTATTTT. The variable domain in full, completed from reference TRBV19 and TRBJ2-3, reads DGGITQSPKYLFRKEGQNVTLSCEQNLNHDAMYWYRQDPGQGLRLIYYSQIVNDFQKGDIAEGYSVSREKKESFPLTVTSAQKNPTAFYLCASISLSGTGSNTQYFGPGTRLTVL.

The chain has TRBV29-1 and TRBJ1-1, with D unresolved. CDR3 length equals 14 residues. The ends were cut back, 5 bases at V and 1 base at J, with 14 bases in the middle. Germline V gene lookup returns CDR1 SQVTM and CDR2 ANQGSEA. CDR3 protein: CSVLWTAPNTEAFF. CDR3 DNA sequence: TGCAGCGTTCTTTGGACGGCACCGAACACTGAAGCTTTCTTT.